These 15 T cell receptor beta chains originate from one sample sequenced in a study of metastatic and nonmetastatic thyroid tumors. Patients underwent thyroid surgery, and none had received any treatment before it. TCRdb ran MiXCR on the PCR reads. The sample carries tens of thousands of clones, about an eighth recorded once. Input material: blood. These receptors came from a male donor with papillary thyroid cancer or a benign thyroid nodule (not recorded which). Some clones in this sample may be carry-over from other donors' samples.

This clone was detected ten times or more. The chain carries TRBV6-2 or TRBV6-3 and TRBJ2-3, with D tentatively TRBD2 (6 bases). The germline V gene encodes CDR1 MNHEY and CDR2 SVGEGT. This CDR3 is built from 14 residues. Trimming cost V 0 bases and J 5 bases, with 9 bases left between them. The DNA for the CDR3 is TGTGCCAGCAGTTACTCGACGGGAGTAGATACGCAGTATTTT. It is translated as CASSYSTGVDTQYF.

In its sample, this clone was seen many times. The chain has TRBV6-1 and TRBJ1-4; D uncertain. The V end was cut by 6 bases, the J end by 6 bases, with 17 bases between. The germline V gene has CDR1 MNHNS and CDR2 SASEGT. This CDR3 is built from 15 residues. CDR3 coding DNA: TGTGCCAGCAGCCTCTTGTGGAGTGCGGATGAAAAACTGTTTTTT. This gives the protein CASSLLWSADEKLFF.

This clone was seen ten or more times. This chain joins TRBV6-5 and TRBJ2-3; D remains ambiguous. V was clipped by 0 bases and J by 0 bases, with 10 bases between them. CDR1 and CDR2 from the germline V gene are MNHEY and SVGAGI. The CDR3 has 16 residues. Here the CDR3 DNA reads TGTGCCAGCAGTTACTCCGGCAGTATTAGCACAGATACGCAGTATTTT. It yields the protein CASSYSGSISTDTQYF.

The V and J genes are TRBV11-2 and TRBJ2-1; D perhaps matches TRBD2 (5 bases). This CDR3 is 15 amino acids long. The V and J ends lost 5 bases and 3 bases respectively, with 14 bases between them. Germline CDR1 is SGHAT and CDR2 is FQNNGV. This chain's CDR3 is CASSRPGWDYNEQFF. DNA of the CDR3: TGTGCCAGCAGCCGCCCGGGGTGGGACTACAATGAGCAGTTCTTC.

By frequency in the sample, this clone is medium-sized. This rearrangement joins TRBV6-1 to TRBJ2-2; D uncertain. V was cut by 6 bases and J by 8 bases, with 16 bases left in between. This CDR3 has 14 residues. Germline V CDR1 and CDR2: MNHNS, SASEGT. CDR3 DNA sequence: TGTGCCAGCAGAGATGGACGCGTCTCTGGGGAGCTGTTTTTT. This translates into CASRDGRVSGELFF.

Many counts were recorded for this clone. A read error may explain this, as a much larger clone is one base away. The same CDR3 is also encoded by other DNA sequences in this sample. This chain joins TRBV12-3 or TRBV12-4 and TRBJ2-7; possible D gene TRBD2, 5 bases. V lost 6 bases and J lost 4, with 16 bases in between. CDR3 length: 14 residues. This chain's CDR3 is CASSPSSGPYEQYF. The CDR3 DNA reads TGTGCCAGCAGCCCCTCCAGCGGCCCGTACGAGCAGTACTTC.

This clone has ten or more counts. The chain is built from TRBV5-1 and TRBJ2-7; 9 positions agree with TRBD1. The CDR3 consists of 14 residues. J was trimmed by 6 bases and V by 7 bases; bases with no gene match: 11. CDR1 SGHRS and CDR2 YFSETQ come from the germline V gene. In DNA, the CDR3 is TGCGCCAGCCAATTTGGTACAGGGGGCTCCGAGCAGTACTTC. Its translation is CASQFGTGGSEQYF.

Many counts were recorded for this clone. The chain recombines TRBV10-3 with TRBJ2-7, with TRBD2 identical over 11 bases. Germline V gene lookup returns CDR1 ENHRY and CDR2 SYGVKD. The CDR3 is 18 residues long. Trimming cost V 1 base and J 0 bases; bases outside gene matches: 8. The CDR3 bases are TGTGCCATCAGTGAGTACGTAACTAGCGGGAGACCCTCCTACGAGCAGTACTTC. Amino acid sequence: CAISEYVTSGRPSYEQYF.

This clone was counted many times. It is likely a read error, because the conserved phenylalanine at the end of the CDR3 is missing. The DNA is omitted, as the CDR3 cannot be located on it reliably, and the CDR3 follows TCRdb's listing. The rearrangement uses TRBV14 and TRBJ2-6; no DNA check was done on the table's D call, TRBD2. The CDR3 length equals 10 residues, ends included. Germline V lookup: CDR1 SGHDN, CDR2 FVKESK. This CDR3 is CASSQDTRGA.

There are many counts of this clone. In DNA form, the CDR3 reads TGTGCCAGCAGCATCACCGGGACAGGGAATCAGCCCCAGCATTTT. This translates into CASSITGTGNQPQHF. This chain joins TRBV28 and TRBJ1-5; TRBD1 aligns across 9 bases. From germline, CDR1 is MDHEN and CDR2 SYDVKM. Trimming at V came to 6 bases and at J to 4 bases, leaving 7 bases not matched to a gene. The CDR3 has 15 amino acids.

The sample holds many counts of this clone. The genes are TRBV30 and TRBJ1-3; no clear D. There are 10 residues in the CDR3. Germline lookup yields CDR1 GTSNPN and CDR2 SVGIG (reference sequence). V shed 5 bases and J shed 8 bases, with 7 bases lying between them. The CDR3 region is CAWGRDTIYF. The CDR3 nucleotides read TGTGCCTGGGGCCGGGACACCATATATTTT.

This clone is medium-sized within its sample. The chain couples TRBV6-2 or TRBV6-3 to TRBJ2-7, with a weak D call TRBD1 (6 bases). Germline V gene sequence: CDR1 MNHEY, CDR2 SVGEGT. Trimming took off 6 bases at V and 5 bases at J, with 14 bases between the two ends. This CDR3 is built from 13 residues. In DNA, the CDR3 is TGTGCCAGCAGCCATTCAGGGGTGGACGAGCAGTACTTC. Its translation: CASSHSGVDEQYF.

This clone was seen ten or more times. For the CDR3, the DNA is TGTGCCAGTAGTTCCCGGGCCGACTGGAGCACAGATACGCAGTATTTT. This translates into CASSSRADWSTDTQYF. The V call is TRBV19, the J call TRBJ2-3; no firm D call. V was clipped by 5 bases and J by 0 bases, with 15 bases between them. The CDR3 totals 16 residues. Germline values: CDR1 LNHDA, CDR2 SQIVND (reference sequence). Using reference TRBV19 and TRBJ2-3 for the parts outside the CDR3, the full variable domain is DGGITQSPKYLFRKEGQNVTLSCEQNLNHDAMYWYRQDPGQGLRLIYYSQIVNDFQKGDIAEGYSVSREKKESFPLTVTSAQKNPTAFYLCASSSRADWSTDTQYFGPGTRLTVL.

The rearrangement uses TRBV3-1 and TRBJ1-1, with D tentatively TRBD1 (6 bases). Trimming shortened V by 6 bases and J by 1 base, and 9 bases separated the two germline ends. Germline V gene data show CDR1 as LGHDT and CDR2 as YNNKEL (reference sequence). The CDR3 loop spans 13 amino acids. The CDR3 is CASRWTANTEAFF. The CDR3 coding sequence is TGTGCCAGCAGATGGACAGCGAACACTGAAGCTTTCTTT.

The V call is TRBV20-1, the J call TRBJ2-3; 7 bases are shared with TRBD2. The V gene's germline CDR1 is DFQATT and CDR2 SNEGSKA (reference sequence). V was clipped by 1 base and J by 2 bases; unmatched bases: 15. There are 18 residues in the CDR3. CDR3 sequence reads: CSARGGDVTSPFTDTQYF. DNA for the CDR3: TGCAGTGCTAGAGGCGGAGACGTGACTAGCCCTTTCACAGATACGCAGTATTTT.